These 24 T cell receptor beta chains came from one sample sequenced in a study of graft-versus-host responses after intestinal transplantation. TCRdb's table, derived via immunoSEQ multiplex PCR, lists solely in-frame clones and lacks some. This table has just under 100,000 clones, approximately 92% appearing once. The specimen was PBMCs, collected approximately 470 days after intestinal transplant. The receptors originated from a human patient who received an intestinal transplant, so some T cells may come from the graft donor.

This clone is a singleton in its sample. J is TRBJ2-1 and V is TRBV5-1; TRBD2 aligns across 9 bases. There are 14 residues in the CDR3. The ends lost 0 bases at V and 8 bases at J; junction bases unmatched: 3. The germline CDR1 and CDR2 sequences are SGHRS and YFSETQ. The CDR3 here is CASSLGGGAYEQFF. CDR3 bases: TGCGCCAGCAGCTTGGGCGGGGGGGCGTATGAGCAGTTCTTC.

The chain uses TRBV5-1 and TRBJ2-7, with no clear D. V lost 1 base to trimming and J lost 6 bases, with 11 bases between them. The CDR3 length is 13 residues. Germline CDR1 and CDR2: SGHRS and YFSETQ. The CDR3: CASSLSGEREQYF. In DNA form, the CDR3 reads TGCGCCAGCAGCTTGTCTGGGGAACGCGAGCAGTACTTC.

The chain has TRBV6-4 and TRBJ2-3; the D call may be TRBD1 or TRBD2 (5 bases each). The CDR3 sequence is 17 residues long. From germline, CDR1 is MRHNA and CDR2 SNTAGT. The V and J ends lost 6 bases and 1 base respectively, with 20 bases between them. For the CDR3, the DNA is TGTGCCAGCAGCCAAGTGGGGACCACCAGGGGCACAGATACGCAGTATTTT. Translated: CASSQVGTTRGTDTQYF.

The gene calls are TRBV19 and TRBJ1-4; D remains unclear. CDR1 and CDR2 from the germline V gene are LNHDA and SQIVND (reference sequence). The CDR3 loop spans 18 amino acids. The V end lost 3 bases, the J end lost 0 bases, and 17 bases lay between the germline ends. The CDR3 nucleotides are TGTGCCAGTAGTATCTTGGTTTGGGCAGCTGCAACTAATGAAAAACTGTTTTTT. Amino acid sequence: CASSILVWAAATNEKLFF.

J is TRBJ2-5 and V is TRBV18, with D unclear. V gave up 0 bases and J gave up 5 bases, with 10 bases separating them. The CDR3 loop spans 14 amino acids. CDR1 and CDR2 (germline): KGHSH, LQKENI. In DNA, the CDR3 is TGTGCCAGCTCACCACCGGTTCTTTTGGAGACCCAGTACTTC. Translation gives CASSPPVLLETQYF.

The V call is TRBV21-1, the J call TRBJ1-5; TRBD1 was called by the table and not checked on the DNA. TRBV21-1 constitutes a pseudogene. The CDR3 sequence is 16 residues long. CDR3 loop: CASSNYEQYSNQPQHF. The CDR3 DNA follows: TGTGCCAGCAGCAACTATGAACAGTATAGCAATCAGCCCCAGCATTTT.

This clone came up once. The J gene is TRBJ1-4, the V gene TRBV7-9, with TRBD1 as a possible D gene (6 bases). The CDR3 contains 15 residues. V lost 3 bases to trimming and J lost 8 bases, with 16 bases between them. From germline, CDR1 is SEHNR and CDR2 FQNEAQ (reference sequence). This CDR3 reads CASSFGDLRGEKLFF. For the CDR3, the DNA is TGTGCCAGCAGCTTTGGGGACCTAAGGGGGGAAAAACTGTTTTTT.

CDR3 nucleotide sequence: TGTGCCAGCAGCTCGGGACAGATGAACACTGAAGCTTTCTTT. Protein: CASSSGQMNTEAFF. The chain uses TRBV9 and TRBJ1-1; TRBD1 agrees at 7 bases. The germline CDR1 and CDR2 sequences are SGDLS and YYNGEE. Germline trimming cut 4 bases from V and 0 bases from J; bases unmatched to any gene: 3. The CDR3 is 14 residues long.

The DNA for the CDR3 is TGTGCCAGCAGTGAACTTTGGGCCTCAATCTCCTACGAGCAGTACTTC. It encodes CASSELWASISYEQYF. The chain has TRBV2 and TRBJ2-7; D is undetermined. V was trimmed by 2 bases and J by 0 bases, leaving 14 bases between them. The CDR3 spans 16 residues. Germline lookup yields CDR1 SNHLY and CDR2 FYNNEI.

This clone occurred once. The chain couples TRBV6-5 to TRBJ1-6; tentative D call: TRBD1 (5 bases). The CDR3 runs to 14 residues. From germline, CDR1 is MNHEY and CDR2 SVGAGI. V lost 3 bases and J lost 6, with 9 bases in between. CDR3 protein: CASSYGRANSPLHF. DNA of the CDR3: TGTGCCAGCAGTTATGGCAGGGCTAATTCACCCCTCCACTTT.

The CDR3 sequence is CASSSARGTGELFF. The CDR3 DNA sequence: TGTGCCAGCAGTTCAGCCCGGGGGACCGGGGAGCTGTTTTTT. This chain links TRBV5-6 with TRBJ2-2; tentatively, D is TRBD2 (6 bases). The CDR3 runs to 14 residues. Trimming removed 5 bases from V and 5 bases from J, with 13 bases in between. Germline CDR1 reads SGHDT; CDR2 reads YYEEEE.

As regards this clone: Mismatch with germline at one junction end may stem from a read error. The chain couples TRBV19 to TRBJ1-2, with a tentative D call TRBD1 (6 bases). This CDR3 region has 14 residues. CDR1 and CDR2 (germline): LNHDA, SQIVND (reference sequence). The CDR3, as DNA: TGTGCCAGTACCCCCCGGGGGGCCAACTATGGCTGCACCTTC. The encoded protein is CASTPRGANYGCTF. The full variable domain, completed using reference TRBV19 and TRBJ1-2, is DGGITQSPKYLFRKEGQNVTLSCEQNLNHDAMYWYRQDPGQGLRLIYYSQIVNDFQKGDIAEGYSVSREKKESFPLTVTSAQKNPTAFYLCASTPRGANYGCTFGSGTRLTVV.

This rearrangement joins TRBV5-6 to TRBJ2-3, with D possibly matching TRBD1 (5 bases). CDR3 length: 15 residues. V lost 0 bases to trimming and J lost 0 bases, with 8 bases between them. Germline values: CDR1 SGHDT, CDR2 YYEEEE. CDR3 region: CASSLGGASTDTQYF. CDR3 nucleotide sequence: TGTGCCAGCAGCTTGGGTGGGGCTAGCACAGATACGCAGTATTTT.

A remark on this clone: Other DNA sequences in this sample translate to the same CDR3. This chain uses TRBV11-3 with TRBJ1-1; D gene unclear. V lost 0 bases to trimming and J lost 2 bases, with 4 bases between them. The CDR3 runs 13 residues. Germline loops: CDR1 SGHNT, CDR2 YENEEA. The CDR3 DNA reads as TGTGCCAGCAGCTTAGACGGAAACACTGAAGCTTTCTTT. Translation gives CASSLDGNTEAFF.

V gene TRBV6-1 combines with J gene TRBJ1-2; a weak D match, TRBD1 (5 bases). V lost 2 bases, J lost 1 base, and 11 bases lay in between. Germline-derived CDR1 and CDR2 are MNHNS and SASEGT. This CDR3 comprises 15 residues. CDR3: CASSEQGRINYGYTF. The CDR3, as DNA: TGTGCCAGCAGTGAACAGGGTCGAATTAACTATGGCTACACCTTC.

V and J are TRBV29-1 and TRBJ1-5, with D possibly matching TRBD1 (6 bases). The CDR3 has 13 amino acids. The V end lost 4 bases, the J end lost 4 bases, and 11 bases lay between the germline ends. Germline CDR1 reads SQVTM; CDR2 reads ANQGSEA. For the CDR3, the DNA is TGCAGCGTTGGGCAGGGGCTTAATCAGCCCCAGCATTTT. Protein: CSVGQGLNQPQHF.

This rearrangement joins TRBV2 to TRBJ1-6; D is ambiguous. The CDR3 loop spans 15 amino acids. The germline V gene encodes CDR1 SNHLY and CDR2 FYNNEI. V lost 7 bases and J 5 bases, leaving 15 bases between the germline ends. The CDR3 DNA follows: TGTGCCAGCAAAAGGGCCGAGGTGAATAATTCACCCCTCCACTTT. Translating it yields CASKRAEVNNSPLHF.

This sequence joins TRBV5-1 and TRBJ2-5; D is undetermined. The J call may not be correct, given that the DNA end is closer to TRBJ2-7. The germline CDR1 and CDR2 sequences are SGHRS and YFSETQ. There are 14 residues in the CDR3. The CDR3, as DNA: TGCGCCAGCAGCTTGGCTTTCAGCTCCTACGAGCAGTACTTC. It encodes CASSLAFSSYEQYF.

The V and J genes are TRBV7-9 and TRBJ1-1, with D possibly matching TRBD1 (5 bases). CDR1 and CDR2 from the germline V gene are SEHNR and FQNEAQ (reference sequence). Trimming took 11 bases from V and 5 from J, leaving 15 bases between them. The CDR3 consists of 12 residues. The CDR3, as DNA: TGTGCCGCCTGGACCGAGGGGACTGAAGCTTTCTTT. It translates to CAAWTEGTEAFF.

The chain links TRBV5-1 to TRBJ2-4, with D uncertain. Germline CDR1 and CDR2: SGHRS and YFSETQ. The CDR3 is 16 amino acids. V lost 0 bases and J lost 1, with 11 bases in between. The DNA for the CDR3 is TGCGCCAGCAGCTTGGGGTGGGGTCGGGCCAAAAACATTCAGTACTTC. Translation: CASSLGWGRAKNIQYF.

The chain uses TRBV18 and TRBJ2-7; the D is unclear. The CDR3 consists of 13 residues. V was clipped by 4 bases and J by 3 bases, with 10 bases between them. Looked up from germline, CDR1 is KGHSH and CDR2 is LQKENI. Written as DNA, the CDR3 is TGTGCCAGCTCACGGTCCCCCCTCTACGAGCAGTACTTC. It specifies CASSRSPLYEQYF.

This rearrangement joins TRBV6-6 to TRBJ1-2; D perhaps matches TRBD1 (5 bases). Germline V lookup: CDR1 MNHNY, CDR2 SVGAGI (reference sequence). The CDR3 runs 15 residues. Trimming cost V 2 bases and J 5 bases, with 15 bases left between them. The DNA of the CDR3 is TGTGCCAGCAGTTACCAAGGGACCACAGGATATGGCTACACCTTC. Protein sequence: CASSYQGTTGYGYTF.

The rearrangement uses TRBV5-6 and TRBJ2-5, with no clear D. The end of the DNA is better explained by TRBJ2-7, so the J call may be wrong. The length of the CDR3 is 15 residues. Germline lookup yields CDR1 SGHDT and CDR2 YYEEEE. The CDR3 protein is CASSLVQVPSYEQYF. CDR3 nucleotide sequence: TGTGCCAGCAGCTTGGTTCAGGTTCCAAGCTACGAGCAGTACTTC.

The genes are TRBV11-2 and TRBJ2-5; TRBD2 might be the D (7 bases). This CDR3 contains 15 residues. CDR1 and CDR2 from the germline V gene are SGHAT and FQNNGV. Trimming cost V 5 bases and J 5 bases, with 18 bases left between them. The CDR3 spells CASSPAWGGGETQYF. The CDR3 DNA sequence: TGTGCCAGCAGCCCTGCGTGGGGGGGCGGGGAGACCCAGTACTTC.